The present T cell receptor (beta chain) was sequenced within a study of blood T cell repertoires in COVID-19. Clones were sequenced by immunoSEQ multiplex PCR, and TCRdb holds only the in-frame ones, with some missing. The repertoire consists of about 270,000 clones, with about 76% occurring once and the leading ten covering roughly 2.9%. Germline trimming cut 0 bases from V and 0 bases from J; bases unmatched to any gene: 5. Germline V gives CDR1 SGHRS, CDR2 YFSETQ. This CDR3 contains 18 residues. Sequenced sample: peripheral blood. This chain links TRBV5-1 with TRBJ2-2, with 10 bases aligning to TRBD2. This sequence was found in a woman in her sixties or seventies with active or convalescent COVID-19. CDR3 DNA sequence: TGCGCCAGCAGCTTGGTAGTTAGCGGGGGGTCGAACACCGGGGAGCTGTTTTTT. Protein product: CASSLVVSGGSNTGELFF. The full variable domain, with the rest looked up from reference TRBV5-1 and TRBJ2-2, is KAGVTQTPRYLIKTRGQQVTLSCSPISGHRSVSWYQQTPGQGLQFLFEYFSETQRNKGNFPGRFSGRQFSNSRSEMNVSTLELGDSALYLCASSLVVSGGSNTGELFFGEGSRLTVL.